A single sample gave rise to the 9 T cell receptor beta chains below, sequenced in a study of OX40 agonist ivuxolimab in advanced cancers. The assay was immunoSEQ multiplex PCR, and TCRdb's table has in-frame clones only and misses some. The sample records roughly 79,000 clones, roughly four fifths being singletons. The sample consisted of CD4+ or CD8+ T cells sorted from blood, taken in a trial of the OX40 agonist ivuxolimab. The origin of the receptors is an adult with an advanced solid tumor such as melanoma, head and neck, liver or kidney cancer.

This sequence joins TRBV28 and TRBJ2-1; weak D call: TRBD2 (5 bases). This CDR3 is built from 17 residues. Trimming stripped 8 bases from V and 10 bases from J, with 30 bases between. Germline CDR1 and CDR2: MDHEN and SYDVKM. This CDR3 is CASGSVGVGVDTREQFF. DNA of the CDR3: TGTGCCAGCGGGTCCGTGGGCGTGGGAGTGGATACTAGGGAGCAGTTCTTC.

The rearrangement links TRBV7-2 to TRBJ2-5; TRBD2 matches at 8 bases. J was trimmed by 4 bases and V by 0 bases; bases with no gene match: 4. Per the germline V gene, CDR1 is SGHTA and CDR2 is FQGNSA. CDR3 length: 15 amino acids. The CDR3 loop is CASSLAGLVGETQYF. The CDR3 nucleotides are TGTGCCAGCAGCTTAGCGGGACTAGTTGGAGAGACCCAGTACTTC.

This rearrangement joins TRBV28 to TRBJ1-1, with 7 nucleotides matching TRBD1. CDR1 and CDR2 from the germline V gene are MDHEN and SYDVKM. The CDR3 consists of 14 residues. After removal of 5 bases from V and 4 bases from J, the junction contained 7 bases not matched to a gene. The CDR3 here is CASSVTGVSTEAFF. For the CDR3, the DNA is TGTGCCAGCAGTGTCACAGGGGTGAGCACTGAAGCTTTCTTT.

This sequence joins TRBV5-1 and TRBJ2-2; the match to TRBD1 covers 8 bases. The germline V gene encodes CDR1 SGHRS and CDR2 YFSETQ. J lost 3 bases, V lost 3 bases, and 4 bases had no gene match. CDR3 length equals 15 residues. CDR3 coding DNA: TGCGCCAGCAGCTCAGGACAGGGACACACCGGGGAGCTGTTTTTT. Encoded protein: CASSSGQGHTGELFF.

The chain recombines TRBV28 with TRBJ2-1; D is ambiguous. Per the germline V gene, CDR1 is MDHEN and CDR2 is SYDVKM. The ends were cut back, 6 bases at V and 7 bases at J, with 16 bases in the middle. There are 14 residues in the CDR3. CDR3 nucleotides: TGTGCCAGCAGCAGACCCATATTTCGGAATGAGCAGTTCTTC. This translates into CASSRPIFRNEQFF.

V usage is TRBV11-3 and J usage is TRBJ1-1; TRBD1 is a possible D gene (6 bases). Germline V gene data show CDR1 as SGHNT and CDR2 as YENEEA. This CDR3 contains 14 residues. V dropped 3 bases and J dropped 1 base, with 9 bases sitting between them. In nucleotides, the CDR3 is TGTGCCAGCAGCTTGGGGGGGGCGAACACTGAAGCTTTCTTT. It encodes CASSLGGANTEAFF.

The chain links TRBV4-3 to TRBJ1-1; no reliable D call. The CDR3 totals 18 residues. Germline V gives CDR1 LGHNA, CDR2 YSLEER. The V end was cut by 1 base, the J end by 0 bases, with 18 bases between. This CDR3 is CASSQVYLPNAMNTEAFF. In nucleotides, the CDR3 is TGCGCCAGCAGCCAAGTTTATCTACCGAATGCGATGAACACTGAAGCTTTCTTT.

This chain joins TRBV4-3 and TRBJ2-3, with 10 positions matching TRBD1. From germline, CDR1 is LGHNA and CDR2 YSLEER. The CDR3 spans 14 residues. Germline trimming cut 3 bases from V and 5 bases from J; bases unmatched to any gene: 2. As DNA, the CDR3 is TGCGCCAGCAGCCATGACAGGGGGCGAGATACGCAGTATTTT. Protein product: CASSHDRGRDTQYF.

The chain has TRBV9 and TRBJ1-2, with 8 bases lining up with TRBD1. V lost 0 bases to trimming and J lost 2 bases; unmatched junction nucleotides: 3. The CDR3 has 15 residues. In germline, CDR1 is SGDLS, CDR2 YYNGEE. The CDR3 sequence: CASSVEQGGNYGYTF. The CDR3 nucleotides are TGTGCCAGCAGCGTAGAACAGGGGGGGAACTATGGCTACACCTTC.